These 4 T cell receptor beta chains came from one sample sequenced in a study of CD8 T cells in ankylosing spondylitis. MiXCR, applied by TCRdb to the 5' RACE reads, yields one record per CDR3 protein. The sample contains fewer than 200,000 distinct CDR3 sequences, roughly 18% of which appear only once. What was sequenced was blood, either unsorted or a sorted T cell fraction (not recorded which). The source of these receptors is a male donor with ankylosing spondylitis or in good health (not recorded which).

This clonotype turned up a few times. Here the CDR3 DNA reads TGTGCCAGCAGGGTAAGGGGTCTTGAGCCCCAGCATTTT. Translation gives CASRVRGLEPQHF. The rearrangement uses TRBV2 and TRBJ1-5; possibly TRBD1 for D (5 bases). V lost 6 bases and J 8 bases, leaving 14 bases between the germline ends. This CDR3 has 13 amino acids. Per germline, CDR1 SNHLY and CDR2 FYNNEI.

This clonotype showed up just a few times. Here the CDR3 reads CASSGGLAQNTGELFF. CDR3 coding DNA: TGTGCCAGTAGTGGGGGACTAGCCCAAAACACCGGGGAGCTGTTTTTT. This chain links TRBV19 with TRBJ2-2, with TRBD2 matching 9 bases. CDR1 is LNHDA and CDR2 is SQIVND in the germline V gene (reference sequence). V lost 5 bases to trimming and J lost 2 bases; unmatched junction nucleotides: 6. The CDR3 runs 16 residues.

The chain employs TRBV5-1 and TRBJ2-1, with 8 bases lining up with TRBD2. Germline CDR1 is SGHRS and CDR2 is YFSETQ. The CDR3 extends over 16 amino acids. The J segment lost 6 bases and the V segment lost 0 bases, leaving 8 bases of the junction unmatched. The CDR3 DNA sequence: TGCGCCAGCAGCTTGGTGGCCGGGAGGGCAACCAATGAGCAGTTCTTC. Amino acid sequence: CASSLVAGRATNEQFF.

With regard to this clonotype: The CDR3 does not close with the conserved phenylalanine or tryptophan, likely indicating a read error. The rearrangement joins TRBV29-1 to TRBJ2-7; D is ambiguous. The V end lost 3 bases, the J end lost 2 bases, and 8 bases lay between the germline ends. This CDR3 is 12 amino acids long. Germline V lookup: CDR1 SQVTM, CDR2 ANQGSEA. This CDR3 reads CSVEFSPYEQYL. The CDR3 DNA reads as TGCAGCGTTGAGTTCTCCCCCTACGAGCAGTACCTC.